This TCR beta chain emerged from a study of T cell repertoires in cytomegalovirus infection. TCRdb itself ran the reads through MiXCR, one entry per CDR3 protein. In the table there are 150,000 to 200,000 distinct CDR3 sequences, around 20% of which are singletons. The length of the CDR3 is 11 residues. The V and J ends lost 3 bases and 7 bases respectively, with 8 bases between them. Germline V lookup: CDR1 SGHRS, CDR2 YFSETQ. This sequence was found in a human donor in good health (CMV status not recorded). Some clones in this sample may be carry-over from other donors' samples. The chain joins TRBV5-1 to TRBJ2-7; D possibly corresponds to TRBD1 (6 bases). Specimen: PBMCs. CDR3 protein: CASSSGVEQYF. The CDR3 DNA is TGCGCCAGCAGCTCAGGGGTTGAGCAGTACTTC. Based on the CDR3 plus reference TRBV5-1 and TRBJ2-7, the full variable domain is KAGVTQTPRYLIKTRGQQVTLSCSPISGHRSVSWYQQTPGQGLQFLFEYFSETQRNKGNFPGRFSGRQFSNSRSEMNVSTLELGDSALYLCASSSGVEQYFGPGTRLTVT.